The clone carrying this TCR beta chain was recorded a few times. Its antigen is as yet unknown. The sample comes from a study of response to subunit inactivated influenza vaccine. Study outcomes and limitations: There was a suggestion from the authors that each seasonal influenza vaccination recruits few new T cells.

Germline values: CDR1 SGHVS, CDR2 FNYEAQ. V dropped 8 bases and J dropped 8 bases, with 19 bases sitting between them. The CDR3 has 14 residues. TCRdb called the RT-PCR reads again in MiXCR, with one record for every CDR3 protein. This sample has 650,000 to 800,000 distinct CDR3 sequences, with 14% found just once. The specimen was PBMCs from blood, collected about 14 days before vaccination. The V gene is TRBV7-6, the J gene TRBJ2-1, with D possibly matching TRBD2 (5 bases). This clonotype was obtained from a man over 45 who received an inactivated influenza vaccine. The CDR3 region is CASSEGPVTYEQFF. The CDR3 DNA follows: TGTGCCAGCTCTGAGGGTCCAGTCACCTATGAGCAGTTCTTC. Based on the CDR3 plus reference TRBV7-6 and TRBJ2-1, the full variable domain is GAGVSQSPRYKVTKRGQDVALRCDPISGHVSLYWYRQALGQGPEFLTYFNYEAQQDKSGLPNDRFSAERPEGSISTLTIQRTEQRDSAMYRCASSEGPVTYEQFFGPGTRLTVL.